Listed below are T cell receptor beta chains from one sample, sequenced in a study of T-cell reconstitution after alpha-beta-depleted transplantation in children. From the PCR reads, TCRdb called clonotypes with MiXCR, one entry per CDR3 protein. Of 700,000 to 850,000 distinct CDR3 sequences in the sample, 16% are singletons; the top ten hold under 6%. The sample in question was PBMCs, mostly from graft donor cells, obtained 360 days after TCRalphabeta/CD19-depleted stem cell transplant. The receptors were gathered from a male patient younger than 18 who had a stem cell transplant for acute lymphoblastic leukemia, so the T cells may come from the graft donor. Each CDR3 is given with its conserved first and last residue. D genes are given only for firm matches. Size is omitted from some rows. Given values are once, few, many or a class for expanded clones.

clone_size j_call d_call v_call cdr3_aa cdr3_nt
- TRBJ1-1 - TRBV5-1 CASSLVWGRRNTEAFF TGCGCCAGCAGCTTGGTTTGGGGGCGACGCAACACTGAAGCTTTCTTT
- TRBJ2-3 TRBD2 TRBV20-1 CSAEGGSGADTQYF TGCAGTGCAGAGGGCGGGAGTGGCGCAGATACGCAGTATTTT
few TRBJ2-7 TRBD2 TRBV9 CASSQAGNYEQYF TGTGCCAGCAGCCAAGCGGGAAACTACGAGCAGTACTTC
- TRBJ1-1 - TRBV27 CASSLGIMNTEAFF TGTGCCAGCAGTTTAGGGATAATGAACACTGAAGCTTTCTTT
- TRBJ2-4 - TRBV4-1 CASSQRPIPQGRTKNIQYF TGCGCCAGCAGCCAAAGGCCTATACCCCAGGGACGAACCAAAAACATTCAGTACTTC
- TRBJ2-7 - TRBV9 CASSVDGGYEQYF TGTGCCAGCAGCGTAGACGGGGGCTACGAGCAGTACTTC
- TRBJ2-1 TRBD1 TRBV4-1 CASSQPGQGKGEQFF TGCGCCAGCAGCCAACCGGGACAGGGGAAGGGTGAGCAGTTCTTC
- TRBJ2-2 - TRBV29-1 CSVDSPDGNTGELFF TGCAGCGTTGACTCCCCGGACGGGAACACCGGGGAGCTGTTTTTT
- TRBJ1-2 TRBD1 TRBV7-3 CASSLDRVGDGYTF TGTGCCAGCAGCCTCGACAGGGTTGGAGATGGCTACACCTTC
- TRBJ2-7 - TRBV18 CASSPPGRTRGGYEQYF TGTGCCAGCTCACCACCGGGGCGGACACGAGGAGGGTACGAGCAGTACTTC
few TRBJ2-2 TRBD1 TRBV12-3/TRBV12-4 CASSFGTGARTGELFF TGTGCCAGCAGTTTCGGGACAGGGGCTCGCACCGGGGAGCTGTTTTTT
- TRBJ1-2 - TRBV20-1 CSASRQRSNYGYTF TGCAGTGCTAGCCGACAGAGATCTAACTATGGCTACACCTTC
few TRBJ1-1 - TRBV19 CASSSNPGPLNTEAFF TGTGCCAGTAGTTCAAATCCGGGCCCCCTCAACACTGAAGCTTTCTTT
- TRBJ1-2 - TRBV12-3/TRBV12-4 CASSLRAQREGYTF TGTGCCAGCAGTTTACGGGCGCAAAGGGAAGGCTACACCTTC
few TRBJ2-7 - TRBV29-1 CSVVTGSYEQYF TGCAGCGTTGTGACGGGGTCTTACGAGCAGTACTTC
- TRBJ1-2 - TRBV20-1 CSAGSGRVQWRYPGIYGYTF TGCAGTGCAGGAAGTGGCAGGGTACAGTGGCGATACCCTGGGATCTATGGCTACACCTTC
- TRBJ2-1 TRBD1 TRBV5-1 CASSFGTGPSYNEQFF TGCGCCAGCAGCTTTGGGACAGGGCCTTCCTACAATGAGCAGTTCTTC
- TRBJ1-5 - TRBV12-3/TRBV12-4 CASTGGLRNQPQHF TGTGCCAGCACCGGGGGGTTACGCAATCAGCCCCAGCATTTT
- TRBJ2-5 - TRBV5-1 CASRRQTGQETQYF TGCGCCAGCAGGCGACAGACAGGCCAAGAGACCCAGTACTTC
few TRBJ2-7 - TRBV20-1 CSAYAVGSYEQYF TGCAGTGCTTACGCCGTAGGGTCCTACGAGCAGTACTTC
- TRBJ2-1 - TRBV4-1 CASSQTRGLKFF TGCGCCAGCAGCCAAACCCGGGGGTTGAAGTTCTTC